The rows below give T cell receptor beta chains drawn from one sample of a study of monozygotic twins with inflammatory bowel disease. TCRdb re-analyzed the 5' RACE reads; it lists each CDR3 protein once, without DNA. This sample's table reports fewer than 450,000 distinct CDR3 sequences. The specimen sequenced was blood. These receptors all stem from a human donor with ulcerative colitis or Crohn's disease, or a healthy co-twin of an affected twin (not recorded which). Both conserved end residues are part of each CDR3. The order of the fields is V gene, J gene, CDR3 protein.

>TRBV27|TRBJ1-4
CASSFGTELHEKLFF
>TRBV12-3/TRBV12-4|TRBJ1-2
CASSPDSIYGYTF
>TRBV7-9|TRBJ2-7
CASRVGQTYEQYF
>TRBV6-2/TRBV6-3|TRBJ2-7
CASSWASFYEQYF
>TRBV15|TRBJ2-1
CATSRAGTGGRQFF
>TRBV2|TRBJ2-7
CASSEIGFGREQGLSKAYEQYF
>TRBV7-9|TRBJ2-2
CASSLSGTGELFF
>TRBV7-2|TRBJ2-3
CASSSLASTQYF
>TRBV29-1|TRBJ1-5
CSVARGRGNQPQHF
>TRBV4-2|TRBJ2-2
CASSQDLVLNTGELFF
>TRBV12-3/TRBV12-4|TRBJ1-3
CASSLGPFSGNTIYF
>TRBV7-7|TRBJ2-2
CASSAHGTATGELFF
>TRBV29-1|TRBJ1-1
CSVHRGQGTEAFF
>TRBV20-1|TRBJ1-1
CSARDMTGNMEAFF
>TRBV27|TRBJ2-1
CASSFHSGGPNLEQFF
>TRBV20-1|TRBJ2-5
CSASKGTQETQYF
>TRBV12-3/TRBV12-4|TRBJ2-1
CASSSIAGGRNEQFF
>TRBV3-1|TRBJ2-7
CASSHTGGYEQYF
>TRBV7-2|TRBJ1-2
CASSFNNYGYTF
>TRBV5-1|TRBJ2-2
CASSLSMTNTGELFF
>TRBV9|TRBJ2-1
CASSVEDYHEQFF
>TRBV7-2|TRBJ1-5
CASGGRGNQPQHF
>TRBV7-2|TRBJ2-5
CASSLGVVEETQYF
>TRBV18|TRBJ1-5
CASSRADNQPQHF
>TRBV7-6|TRBJ2-5
CASSLVLGSQETQYF
>TRBV6-7|TRBJ2-2
CATYRAPLTPGELFF
>TRBV5-6|TRBJ2-7
CASSLWDISYEQYF
>TRBV7-9|TRBJ2-3
CASSFPKGGTSTDTQYF
>TRBV12-3/TRBV12-4|TRBJ2-7
CASSVAYEQYF
>TRBV20-1|TRBJ1-2
CSASPYLYGYTF
>TRBV27|TRBJ1-5
CASSFVRNQPQHF
>TRBV11-2|TRBJ1-2
CASSLEGQGYGYTF
>TRBV20-1|TRBJ1-6
CSARDGRQGVDSPLHF
>TRBV7-9|TRBJ1-1
CASSFNDRGGTEAFF
>TRBV7-8|TRBJ1-6
CASSSQRVVYNSPLHF
>TRBV20-1|TRBJ1-5
CSVTPGGPNQPQHF
>TRBV7-2|TRBJ1-1
CASGFRSSNTEAFF
>TRBV20-1|TRBJ2-5
CSARDREAQYF